These 7 T cell receptor beta chains were sequenced from one sample in a study of a mutant IDH1 vaccine in newly diagnosed glioma. This sample's time point: baseline, week 1 (first vaccination visit). Documented treatment: pre-vaccination baseline after standard-of-care therapy. This table comes from immunoSEQ multiplex PCR, and its TCRdb copy is limited to in-frame clones, with some not included. The sample includes about 16,000 clones, about 95% seen only once; the top ten take roughly 3.5%. The sample here was peripheral blood mononuclear cells (PBMCs), taken from a glioma patient treated with radiotherapy, temozolomide or both. The receptors were sampled from a woman under 30 with glioma. Some clones in this sample may be carry-over from other donors' samples.

This clone appeared a few times. The gene calls are TRBV4-2 and TRBJ1-5; no clear D gene. Germline CDR1 is LGHNA and CDR2 is YNFKEQ. The V gene lost 4 bases and the J gene lost 0 bases, with 7 bases spanning the gap. CDR3 size: 14 residues. CDR3 amino acids: CASSPQLSNQPQHF. Here the CDR3 DNA reads TGTGCCAGCAGCCCACAGCTTAGCAATCAGCCCCAGCATTTT.

The chain employs TRBV19 and TRBJ2-7; D might be TRBD1 or TRBD2, each matching 5 bases. The CDR3 is 13 residues long. The V end was cut by 7 bases, the J end by 1 base, with 11 bases between. The germline V gene encodes CDR1 LNHDA and CDR2 SQIVND (reference sequence). The CDR3 region is CASTGTASYEQYF. CDR3 coding DNA: TGTGCCAGTACCGGGACGGCGTCCTACGAGCAGTACTTC.

Turning to this clone: Its ends do not fully match the called genes, so a read error is possible. This chain links TRBV5-1 with TRBJ2-4; 8 bases are a match to TRBD2. CDR3 length: 18 residues. Germline lookup yields CDR1 SGHRS and CDR2 YFSETQ. CDR3 nucleotides: TGCGCCAGCAGCTTGGCCCTGAGCGGGGGAAGGTTCAAATACATTCAGTACTTC. It specifies CASSLALSGGRFKYIQYF.

The chain is built from TRBV5-4 and TRBJ1-1, with TRBD1 identical over 8 bases. V was pared by 4 bases and J by 1 base, with 9 bases of the junction left unmatched. The CDR3 is 16 residues long. The V gene's germline CDR1 is SGHNT and CDR2 YYREEE (reference sequence). The CDR3 nucleotides are TGTGCCAGCAGCGGCTTGACCGGGACAGGGAACACTGAAGCTTTCTTT. Translated: CASSGLTGTGNTEAFF. Supplemented by reference TRBV5-4 and TRBJ1-1, the full variable domain reads ETGVTQSPTHLIKTRGQQVTLRCSSQSGHNTVSWYQQALGQGPQFIFQYYREEENGRGNFPPRFSGLQFPNYSSELNVNALELDDSALYLCASSGLTGTGNTEAFFGQGTRLTVV.

The sample holds one count of this clone. The rearrangement uses TRBV30 and TRBJ1-3, with D perhaps matching TRBD1 (5 bases). Germline V gives CDR1 GTSNPN, CDR2 SVGIG (reference sequence). This CDR3 is 14 amino acids long. The V and J ends lost 5 bases and 0 bases respectively, with 11 bases between them. DNA of the CDR3: TGTGCCTGGGCCGGGACCGTCTCTGGAAACACCATATATTTT. This translates into CAWAGTVSGNTIYF.

The V call is TRBV27, the J call TRBJ2-2; D uncertain. Deletions cut 3 bases from V and 4 bases from J, with 3 bases between. The germline gives CDR1 MNHEY, CDR2 SMNVEV (reference sequence). The CDR3 totals 12 residues. CDR3 DNA sequence: TGTGCCAGCAGTTTGGCCACCGGGGAGCTGTTTTTT. This translates into CASSLATGELFF.

The table lists this clone with a count of one. The chain joins TRBV11-3 to TRBJ2-7; 9 bases align to TRBD1. The junction had 7 bases not matched to a gene; V was cut back by 5 bases and J by 5 bases. There are 14 residues in the CDR3. Germline V gives CDR1 SGHNT, CDR2 YENEEA. CDR3 region: CASSPRDRANEQYF. CDR3 bases: TGTGCCAGCAGCCCCCGGGACAGGGCCAACGAGCAGTACTTC. The variable domain in full, completed from reference TRBV11-3 and TRBJ2-7, reads EAGVVQSPRYKIIEKKQPVAFWCNPISGHNTLYWYLQNLGQGPELLIRYENEEAVDDSQLPKDRFSAERLKGVDSTLKIQPAELGDSAVYLCASSPRDRANEQYFGPGTRLTVT.